The source of this TCR beta chain is a study of shared clonotypes between healthy human individuals. Naivety among CD8 cells was defined by CD45RO negativity and positive CCR7 selection, thereby excluding terminally differentiated effector memory CD45RA+ cells. TCRdb's copy holds only in-frame clones and misses some; the assay was immunoSEQ multiplex PCR. The table lists about 2.2 million clones, 90% to 95% of them singletons. Germline lookup yields CDR1 LNHDA and CDR2 SQIVND (reference sequence). The CDR3 sequence is 18 residues long. Germline trimming cut 5 bases from V and 0 bases from J; bases unmatched to any gene: 11.

The rearrangement uses TRBV19 and TRBJ2-3; 10 positions match TRBD2. The clonotype comes from a man between 18 and 35 years old in good health. Some clones in this sample may be carry-over from other donors' samples. Sequencing used naive CD8+ T cells from PBMCs. This CDR3 is CASSPFGLAEISTDTQYF. CDR3 nucleotide sequence: TGTGCCAGTAGTCCCTTTGGACTAGCGGAAATTAGCACAGATACGCAGTATTTT.